This entry features one T cell receptor (beta chain) sequence. The method was immunoSEQ multiplex PCR; TCRdb's version includes in-frame clones alone and lacks a portion of them. This sample has about 200,000 clones, with approximately 72% found just once. This specimen belongs to a study of cytotoxic CD8 clonotypes in ibrutinib-treated CLL. The input for sequencing was PBMCs, taken after 24 months of ibrutinib treatment. This receptor was taken from a human donor with chronic lymphocytic leukemia.

The DNA of the CDR3 is TGTGCCAGCACCCCCTGGCTCAGGGAGGGCCAGCCCCAGCATTTT. Its translation is CASTPWLREGQPQHF. V gene TRBV6-1 combines with J gene TRBJ1-5, with D possibly matching TRBD1 (5 bases). CDR1 is MNHNS, CDR2 SASEGT, per germline. V lost 7 bases, J lost 7 bases, and 20 bases lay in between. The CDR3 is made up of 15 amino acids.